This TCR beta chain is drawn from a study of T-cell reconstitution after alpha-beta-depleted transplantation in children. General study points: Among T cells one year after transplant, newly produced cells accounted for most counts and diversity. Where alpha-beta T cells came from about two months after transplant was reportedly several hundred expanded graft clones. Certain patients had high TCRbeta diversity at day 60, and it came from recipient T cells and thymic progenitors that survived.

The CDR3 covers 14 residues. Trimming took 6 bases from V and 3 from J, leaving 14 bases between them. The TCRbeta library was prepared with unique molecular identifiers. TCRdb re-derived calls from the PCR reads in MiXCR, one entry per CDR3 protein. The sample holds 500,000 to 750,000 distinct CDR3 sequences, roughly a quarter seen once. Concerning this clonotype itself: The antigen is unknown.

This chain connects TRBV12-3 or TRBV12-4 to TRBJ1-1, with D possibly being TRBD1 (5 bases). This sample comprised PBMCs, obtained before TCRalphabeta/CD19-depleted stem cell transplant. The TCR originated in a boy in the first two years of life with Wiskott-Aldrich syndrome, due to receive a stem cell transplant. The CDR3 sequence is CASRSGGSYTEAFF. CDR3 DNA: TGTGCCAGCAGATCGGGGGGTAGCTACACTGAAGCTTTCTTT.